The rows below give T cell receptor beta chains drawn from one sample of a study of blood T cell repertoires in COVID-19. Repertoires were generated with immunoSEQ multiplex PCR, while TCRdb's copy carries only in-frame clones and drops some. The data hold 140,000 or so clones, with more than 75% observed a single time. Sequencing was done on a sample of PBMCs or T cells enriched from blood (not recorded which). These receptors came from a man aged 60 to 75 who had recovered from COVID-19. The CDR3 runs from the conserved cysteine through the conserved F or W. Each record gives: J gene, V gene, D gene, clone size, CDR3 DNA, CDR3 protein. The D gene is left open where the match is weak. Clone size is given for some rows only: seen once, a few or many times, or a class if the clone is expanded.

J: TRBJ2-1
V: TRBV28
D: TRBD2
size: NA
DNA: TGTGCCAGCAGCCCTACCGAGCGGGAGTACGGCAATGAGCAGTTCTTC
CDR3: CASSPTEREYGNEQFF

J: TRBJ1-2
V: TRBV19
D: TRBD1
size: few
DNA: TGTGCCAGTAGTATCCTGGACAGGCCACACCATGGCTACACCTTC
CDR3: CASSILDRPHHGYTF

J: TRBJ2-3
V: TRBV15
D: TRBD2
size: NA
DNA: TGTGCCACCAACTCAATGACTAGCGGGATCAGGGCAGATACGCAGTATTTT
CDR3: CATNSMTSGIRADTQYF

J: TRBJ2-2
V: TRBV7-3
D: NA
size: NA
DNA: TGTGCCAGCAGTCTGGCGGACACCGGGGAGCTGTTTTTT
CDR3: CASSLADTGELFF

J: TRBJ1-6
V: TRBV5-6
D: NA
size: NA
DNA: TGTGCCAGCAGCGGGGGGTCCTATAATTCACCCCTCCACTTT
CDR3: CASSGGSYNSPLHF

J: TRBJ2-5
V: TRBV5-5
D: NA
size: once
DNA: TGTGCCAGCAGCTTTTTGGGGGGTCAAGAGACCCAGTACTTC
CDR3: CASSFLGGQETQYF

J: TRBJ1-2
V: TRBV5-4
D: TRBD1
size: NA
DNA: TGTGCCAGCAGCTCGGGACAGAGGTATGGCTACACCTTC
CDR3: CASSSGQRYGYTF

J: TRBJ2-7
V: TRBV9
D: TRBD1
size: NA
DNA: TGTGCCAGCAGCACCATGACAGGGGGGGTCGACGAGCAGTACTTC
CDR3: CASSTMTGGVDEQYF

J: TRBJ2-1
V: TRBV19
D: NA
size: NA
DNA: TGTGCCAGTAAAGAGCGCCCGACCTACAATGAGCAGTTCTTC
CDR3: CASKERPTYNEQFF

J: TRBJ1-2
V: TRBV28
D: NA
size: few
DNA: TGTGCCAGCAGTTTCAACAGAGTGAACTATGGCTACACCTTC
CDR3: CASSFNRVNYGYTF

J: TRBJ1-1
V: TRBV5-1
D: TRBD1
size: NA
DNA: TGCGCCAGCAGCCTTCAGGGGGATGAAGCTTTCTTT
CDR3: CASSLQGDEAFF

J: TRBJ1-6
V: TRBV7-2
D: NA
size: NA
DNA: TGTGCCAGCAGCCCCCGGACAGCCGGGGTTGGTTATTCACCCCTCCACTTT
CDR3: CASSPRTAGVGYSPLHF

J: TRBJ2-7
V: TRBV10-3
D: TRBD2
size: NA
DNA: TGTGCCATCAGTGCCGGGACTAGCGGGCTTTACGAGCAGTACTTC
CDR3: CAISAGTSGLYEQYF

J: TRBJ2-7
V: TRBV7-6
D: TRBD1
size: NA
DNA: TGTGCCAGCAGCGCCTCCCCCCAGGGGGCCCACGAGCAGTACTTC
CDR3: CASSASPQGAHEQYF

J: TRBJ2-4
V: TRBV5-4
D: TRBD1
size: NA
DNA: TGTGCCAGCAGCGAGGAGACAGGGTTCCCCACACACAAAAACATTCAGTACTTC
CDR3: CASSEETGFPTHKNIQYF

J: TRBJ1-3
V: TRBV28
D: NA
size: NA
DNA: TGTGCCAGCACCGAACAGGCTTTCTCGGGAAACACCATATATTTT
CDR3: CASTEQAFSGNTIYF

J: TRBJ2-1
V: TRBV19
D: TRBD1
size: NA
DNA: TGTGCCAGTAGTTTTGGGACAGAAGAGCAGTTCTTC
CDR3: CASSFGTEEQFF

J: TRBJ1-2
V: TRBV16
D: NA
size: NA
DNA: TGTGCCAGCAGCCCAGGACAAAACTATGGCTACACCTTC
CDR3: CASSPGQNYGYTF

J: TRBJ1-5
V: TRBV2
D: NA
size: once
DNA: TGTGCCGGGTCTACAGGTCTTTATCAGCCCCAGCATTTT
CDR3: CAGSTGLYQPQHF

J: TRBJ2-3
V: TRBV13
D: NA
size: NA
DNA: TGTGCCAGCAGCCGACTAACCTCTGGGACAGATACGCAGTATTTT
CDR3: CASSRLTSGTDTQYF

J: TRBJ2-2
V: TRBV20-1
D: NA
size: NA
DNA: TGCAGTGCTAGTAGGAGGGACACCGGGGAGCTGTTTTTT
CDR3: CSASRRDTGELFF

J: TRBJ2-1
V: TRBV27
D: TRBD2
size: NA
DNA: TGTGCCAGCAGTTTCTTTTCAGGGCGGGGGGACTACAATGAGCAGTTCTTC
CDR3: CASSFFSGRGDYNEQFF

J: TRBJ1-4
V: TRBV19
D: NA
size: NA
DNA: TGTGCCAGTAGTCCAGGAATGACGTATAATGAAAAACTGTTTTTT
CDR3: CASSPGMTYNEKLFF

J: TRBJ2-1
V: TRBV7-9
D: NA
size: NA
DNA: TGTGCCAGCAGGCGTGAGACTAGTTTCTCGTCCAATGAGCAGTTCTTC
CDR3: CASRRETSFSSNEQFF

J: TRBJ1-1
V: TRBV6-5
D: NA
size: once
DNA: TGTGCCAGCAGTTACGAAGGATACAGGAACACTGAAGCTTTCTTT
CDR3: CASSYEGYRNTEAFF

J: TRBJ1-4
V: TRBV6-1
D: NA
size: NA
DNA: TGTGCCAGCAGTGAAGCGCACTGGAGTAATGAAAAACTGTTTTTT
CDR3: CASSEAHWSNEKLFF

J: TRBJ2-6
V: TRBV5-8
D: TRBD2
size: NA
DNA: TGTGCCAGCAGCCGGGGACTAGCGGGAAGAGTCGTGGCCAACGTCCTGACTTTC
CDR3: CASSRGLAGRVVANVLTF

J: TRBJ2-1
V: TRBV7-2
D: TRBD2
size: once
DNA: TGTGCCAGCAGGTCAGCCGGGAGGGCGGCTGAGCAGTTCTTC
CDR3: CASRSAGRAAEQFF

J: TRBJ2-7
V: TRBV5-6
D: NA
size: NA
DNA: TGTGCCAGCAGCCCTACGATTCCCTCCTACGAGCAGTACTTC
CDR3: CASSPTIPSYEQYF

J: TRBJ2-7
V: TRBV30
D: NA
size: NA
DNA: TGTGCCTGGAGTACAAACTACGAGCAGTACTTC
CDR3: CAWSTNYEQYF

J: TRBJ1-4
V: TRBV12-3/TRBV12-4
D: NA
size: NA
DNA: TGTGCCAGCACCCTTACAGGGCTACTGTTTTTT
CDR3: CASTLTGLLFF

J: TRBJ1-1
V: TRBV25-1
D: NA
size: NA
DNA: TGTGCCAGCAGTATAGGGGTAACTGAAGCTTTCTTT
CDR3: CASSIGVTEAFF

J: TRBJ1-4
V: TRBV28
D: TRBD1
size: once
DNA: TGTGCCAGCAGTTTTGCCCCGAGGGGGCCAACTAATGAAAAACTGTTTTTT
CDR3: CASSFAPRGPTNEKLFF

J: TRBJ2-1
V: TRBV11-2
D: NA
size: NA
DNA: TGTGCCAGCAGCGTGGGGGGTAATGAGCAGTTCTTC
CDR3: CASSVGGNEQFF

J: TRBJ2-7
V: TRBV28
D: NA
size: NA
DNA: TGTGCCAGCAGTTTAGTCGGCTCACGGGGCGAGCAGTACTTC
CDR3: CASSLVGSRGEQYF

J: TRBJ2-7
V: TRBV5-4
D: TRBD2
size: few
DNA: TGTGCCAGCAGCGAGACGACTAGCGGGAGAGGTTACGAGCAGTACTTC
CDR3: CASSETTSGRGYEQYF

J: TRBJ2-7
V: TRBV27
D: NA
size: NA
DNA: TGTGCCAGCAGTATGACAAGCTCCTACGAGCAGTACTTC
CDR3: CASSMTSSYEQYF

J: TRBJ2-5
V: TRBV5-8
D: NA
size: NA
DNA: TGTGCCAGCAGCCTGGGGCAGGGGCAAGAGACCCAGTACTTC
CDR3: CASSLGQGQETQYF

J: TRBJ2-1
V: TRBV7-9
D: NA
size: NA
DNA: TGTGCCAGCAGCCCCCCTCAGCGGATTTCCTACAATGAGCAGTTCTTC
CDR3: CASSPPQRISYNEQFF

J: TRBJ2-7
V: TRBV11-2
D: NA
size: NA
DNA: TGTGCCAGCAGCTTAGTCGGAGCGGGCCCCTACGAGCAGTACTTC
CDR3: CASSLVGAGPYEQYF

J: TRBJ1-4
V: TRBV28
D: NA
size: few
DNA: TGTGCCAGCAGTCCCCCCGGGAGGGAAAAACTGTTTTTT
CDR3: CASSPPGREKLFF

J: TRBJ2-7
V: TRBV6-1
D: NA
size: NA
DNA: TGTGCCAGCAGTGAAGGGGGGCGATACGAGCAGTACTTC
CDR3: CASSEGGRYEQYF

J: TRBJ2-7
V: TRBV27
D: TRBD1
size: NA
DNA: TGTGCCAGCAGTCCCGACAGGGGGTTAAGGGCGGTCGAGCAGTACTTC
CDR3: CASSPDRGLRAVEQYF

J: TRBJ2-5
V: TRBV2
D: TRBD1
size: NA
DNA: TGTGCCAGCAGTATAAGGACAGGCCAAGAGACCCAGTACTTC
CDR3: CASSIRTGQETQYF

J: TRBJ2-6
V: TRBV7-9
D: TRBD1
size: once
DNA: TGTGCCAGCAGCTTACTACCGGGACAGGGAAGGTCTGGGGCCAACGTCCTGACTTTC
CDR3: CASSLLPGQGRSGANVLTF

J: TRBJ1-3
V: TRBV7-9
D: NA
size: NA
DNA: TGTGCCAGCAGGGCCGGGGAACTCTCTGGAAACACCATATATTTT
CDR3: CASRAGELSGNTIYF

J: TRBJ2-2
V: TRBV5-1
D: TRBD1
size: NA
DNA: TGCGCCAGCAGCCCACAGGGGCCAGGGAACACCGGGGAGCTGTTTTTT
CDR3: CASSPQGPGNTGELFF

J: TRBJ2-2
V: TRBV9
D: TRBD2
size: once
DNA: TGTGCCAGCAGCTTTTCACCGGGACTAGCGGACACCGGGGAGCTGTTTTTT
CDR3: CASSFSPGLADTGELFF

J: TRBJ1-5
V: TRBV5-6
D: NA
size: NA
DNA: TGTGCCAGCAGCTTGGACAGGGATCAGCCCCAGCATTTT
CDR3: CASSLDRDQPQHF

J: TRBJ1-1
V: TRBV21-1
D: NA
size: NA
DNA: TGTGCCATCCGAAGCGGGAACACTGAAGCTTTCTTT
CDR3: CAIRSGNTEAFF

J: TRBJ1-2
V: TRBV7-9
D: NA
size: NA
DNA: TGTGCCAGCAGCCAGCAAGGCAGCCGGGTGGCTGGCTACACCTTC
CDR3: CASSQQGSRVAGYTF